This T cell receptor (beta chain) stems from a study of T cell clonality in common variable immunodeficiency. This CDR3 is 11 amino acids long. The V gene's germline CDR1 is MNHEY and CDR2 SVGEGT. Some clones are missing from TCRdb's copy, which holds only in-frame ones; the method was immunoSEQ multiplex PCR. The table lists tens of thousands of clones, with no singletons. There are many counts of this clone. With the read ending 3 residues before the CDR3 end, the germline J gene is used to fill in that end. V and J are TRBV6-2 or TRBV6-3 and TRBJ2-2; D is unclear. The sample comprised peripheral blood mononuclear cells. The source is a person aged 18-69 years in good health. The CDR3 bases that were read are TGTGCCAGCGCGCAGAGCGAAAAG. This translates into CASAQSEK. The whole CDR3 sequence reads CASAQSEKLFF.